This T cell receptor (beta chain) appears in the sequencing data of a study of glioma-infiltrating T cells after dendritic cell vaccination. Overall study results and limits: No direct clonality-survival link was found; a diverse polyclonal response may matter.

The J segment lost 4 bases and the V segment lost 10 bases, leaving 11 bases of the junction unmatched. Per the germline V gene, CDR1 is SGHNT and CDR2 is YENEEA. There are 16 residues in the CDR3. In the case of this clone: What it binds is not known.

Produced via immunoSEQ multiplex PCR; TCRdb's table is partial and in-frame only. The sample has 40,000 to 60,000 clones, approximately 85% seen once. Source: blood, taken before dendritic cell vaccination. The receptor comes from a human donor with glioblastoma. The chain couples TRBV11-3 to TRBJ2-6; 9 positions match TRBD1. The CDR3 region is CATPGQGLSGANVLTF. The CDR3 DNA is TGTGCCACCCCGGGACAGGGCCTTTCCGGGGCCAACGTCCTGACTTTC. Full variable domain (rest looked up from reference TRBV11-3 and TRBJ2-6): EAGVVQSPRYKIIEKKQPVAFWCNPISGHNTLYWYLQNLGQGPELLIRYENEEAVDDSQLPKDRFSAERLKGVDSTLKIQPAELGDSAVYLCATPGQGLSGANVLTFGAGSRLTVL.